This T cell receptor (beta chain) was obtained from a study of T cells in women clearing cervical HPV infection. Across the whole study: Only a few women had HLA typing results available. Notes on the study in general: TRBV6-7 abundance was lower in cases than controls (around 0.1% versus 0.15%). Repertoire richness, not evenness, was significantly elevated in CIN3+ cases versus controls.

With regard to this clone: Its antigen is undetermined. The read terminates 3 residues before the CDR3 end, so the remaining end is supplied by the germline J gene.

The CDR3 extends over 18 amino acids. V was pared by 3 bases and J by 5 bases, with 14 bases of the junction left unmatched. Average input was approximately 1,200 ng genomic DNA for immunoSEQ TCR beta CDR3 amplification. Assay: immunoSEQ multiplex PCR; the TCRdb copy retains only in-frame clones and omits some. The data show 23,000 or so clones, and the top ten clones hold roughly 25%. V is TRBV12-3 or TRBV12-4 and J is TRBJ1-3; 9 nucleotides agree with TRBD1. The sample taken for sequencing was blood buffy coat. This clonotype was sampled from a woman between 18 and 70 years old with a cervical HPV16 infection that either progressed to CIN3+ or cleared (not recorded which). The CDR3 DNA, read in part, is TGTGCCAGCAGTTTTTTGTCCGGGACAGGGTTCTGGAGAAACACC. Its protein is CASSFLSGTGFWRNT. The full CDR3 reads CASSFLSGTGFWRNTIYF.